This is a list of T cell receptor beta chains from one sample in a study of cytomegalovirus exposure and HLA in healthy donors. Only in-frame clones appear in the TCRdb table, and some are missing; sequencing was by immunoSEQ multiplex PCR. The data contain some 110,000 clones, 76% of them singletons. Sequencing was done on a sample of PBMCs. The origin of the receptors is a man aged 50-59 years in good health and CMV-seronegative. CDR3s include the opening cysteine and the closing phenylalanine or tryptophan. Fields, in order: CDR3 protein, CDR3 DNA, D gene, V gene, clone size, J gene. The D gene is left open where the match is weak. The size field is filled for only some rows; it gives once, few, many or a size class.

CDR3aa: CASSPQITADTQYF
CDR3nt: TGCGCCAGCAGCCCTCAAATAACGGCAGATACGCAGTATTTT
d_gene: NA
v_gene: TRBV5-1
abundance: NA
j_gene: TRBJ2-3

CDR3aa: CASSTGPDTQYF
CDR3nt: TGTGCCAGTAGTACAGGGCCAGATACGCAGTATTTT
d_gene: NA
v_gene: TRBV19
abundance: few
j_gene: TRBJ2-3

CDR3aa: CASSGGGRNSPLHF
CDR3nt: TGCGCCAGCAGTGGAGGGGGAAGGAATTCACCCCTCCACTTT
d_gene: NA
v_gene: TRBV10-1
abundance: NA
j_gene: TRBJ1-6

CDR3aa: CATAPGQGARDTQYF
CDR3nt: TGTGCCACGGCACCAGGACAGGGGGCAAGAGATACGCAGTATTTT
d_gene: TRBD1
v_gene: TRBV18
abundance: NA
j_gene: TRBJ2-3

CDR3aa: CASTPGTSVETQYF
CDR3nt: TGTGCCAGCACCCCTGGGACTAGTGTGGAGACCCAGTACTTC
d_gene: TRBD2
v_gene: TRBV9
abundance: NA
j_gene: TRBJ2-5

CDR3aa: CASSSDSNSYNEQFF
CDR3nt: TGTGCCAGCAGCTCTGACTCTAACTCCTACAATGAGCAGTTCTTC
d_gene: NA
v_gene: TRBV11-2
abundance: NA
j_gene: TRBJ2-1

CDR3aa: CASSDGTLGSYGYTF
CDR3nt: TGTGCCAGCAGCGACGGGACACTGGGTTCGTATGGCTACACCTTC
d_gene: NA
v_gene: TRBV9
abundance: NA
j_gene: TRBJ1-2

CDR3aa: CASKSSGGADTQYF
CDR3nt: TGCGCCAGCAAGTCTAGCGGGGGAGCAGATACGCAGTATTTT
d_gene: TRBD2
v_gene: TRBV5-1
abundance: NA
j_gene: TRBJ2-3

CDR3aa: CASSLATANTEAFF
CDR3nt: TGCGCCAGCAGCTTGGCGACAGCAAACACTGAAGCTTTCTTT
d_gene: NA
v_gene: TRBV5-1
abundance: NA
j_gene: TRBJ1-1

CDR3aa: CASSEFGASYEQYF
CDR3nt: TGTGCCAGCAGTGAATTTGGGGCGTCCTACGAGCAGTACTTC
d_gene: NA
v_gene: TRBV2
abundance: NA
j_gene: TRBJ2-7

CDR3aa: CASSWKGANYGYTF
CDR3nt: TGTGCCAGCAGCTGGAAGGGGGCCAACTATGGCTACACCTTC
d_gene: TRBD1
v_gene: TRBV5-6
abundance: NA
j_gene: TRBJ1-2

CDR3aa: CAWEKRGRPLSGNTIYF
CDR3nt: TGTGCCTGGGAGAAGAGGGGGCGCCCGCTCTCTGGAAACACCATATATTTT
d_gene: TRBD1
v_gene: TRBV30
abundance: NA
j_gene: TRBJ1-3

CDR3aa: CASSLADEQFF
CDR3nt: TGTGCCAGCAGCTTGGCGGATGAGCAGTTCTTC
d_gene: NA
v_gene: TRBV5-6
abundance: NA
j_gene: TRBJ2-1

CDR3aa: CASSREDRTNYGYTF
CDR3nt: TGCGCCAGCAGCCGAGAGGACAGGACTAACTATGGCTACACCTTC
d_gene: TRBD1
v_gene: TRBV4-3
abundance: NA
j_gene: TRBJ1-2

CDR3aa: CASSPTGNDYEQYF
CDR3nt: TGTGCCAGCTCACCGACAGGGAACGACTACGAGCAGTACTTC
d_gene: TRBD1
v_gene: TRBV18
abundance: NA
j_gene: TRBJ2-7

CDR3aa: CASSYERYNEQFF
CDR3nt: TGTGCCAGCAGTTACGAGAGATACAATGAGCAGTTCTTC
d_gene: NA
v_gene: TRBV6-5
abundance: once
j_gene: TRBJ2-1

CDR3aa: CASSPIWQALSGANVLTF
CDR3nt: TGTGCCAGCAGTCCGATTTGGCAGGCTCTCTCTGGGGCCAACGTCCTGACTTTC
d_gene: NA
v_gene: TRBV28
abundance: few
j_gene: TRBJ2-6

CDR3aa: CASSSLDINYGYTF
CDR3nt: TGTGCCAGCAGCTCTCTGGACATTAACTATGGCTACACCTTC
d_gene: NA
v_gene: TRBV7-9
abundance: NA
j_gene: TRBJ1-2

CDR3aa: CASSLFLGVRDRGATNEKLFF
CDR3nt: TGCGCCAGCAGCTTGTTCCTCGGGGTTAGGGACAGGGGAGCAACTAATGAAAAACTGTTTTTT
d_gene: TRBD1
v_gene: TRBV5-1
abundance: NA
j_gene: TRBJ1-4

CDR3aa: CAASTGNTEAFF
CDR3nt: TGTGCCGCCTCGACAGGGAACACTGAAGCTTTCTTT
d_gene: NA
v_gene: TRBV19
abundance: few
j_gene: TRBJ1-1

CDR3aa: CASSPIGLTGGTGELFF
CDR3nt: TGCGCCAGCAGCCCAATAGGACTCACGGGGGGCACCGGGGAGCTGTTTTTT
d_gene: TRBD2
v_gene: TRBV5-1
abundance: NA
j_gene: TRBJ2-2

CDR3aa: CASSESVVGSPLHF
CDR3nt: TGTGCCAGCAGCGAGTCGGTAGTCGGTTCACCCCTCCACTTT
d_gene: NA
v_gene: TRBV9
abundance: NA
j_gene: TRBJ1-6

CDR3aa: CASSPNRGPNEQFF
CDR3nt: TGCGCCAGCAGCCCGAACAGGGGGCCGAATGAGCAGTTCTTC
d_gene: TRBD1
v_gene: TRBV5-1
abundance: NA
j_gene: TRBJ2-1

CDR3aa: CASTRGMTPPSPLHF
CDR3nt: TGTGCCAGCACCCGGGGTATGACACCGCCTTCACCCCTCCACTTT
d_gene: NA
v_gene: TRBV6-5
abundance: NA
j_gene: TRBJ1-6

CDR3aa: CASSPPGPDRVTEAFF
CDR3nt: TGTGCCAGCAGTCCACCCGGGCCGGACAGGGTCACTGAAGCTTTCTTT
d_gene: TRBD1
v_gene: TRBV28
abundance: NA
j_gene: TRBJ1-1

CDR3aa: CASRITGIYEQYF
CDR3nt: TGTGCCAGCAGGATTACAGGGATCTACGAGCAGTACTTC
d_gene: NA
v_gene: TRBV7-9
abundance: NA
j_gene: TRBJ2-7

CDR3aa: CASRQGGWALEAFF
CDR3nt: TGTGCCAGCAGGCAGGGAGGTTGGGCCCTTGAAGCTTTCTTT
d_gene: NA
v_gene: TRBV6-1
abundance: NA
j_gene: TRBJ1-1

CDR3aa: CASSAGTGYGSPLHF
CDR3nt: TGTGCCAGCAGCGCCGGGACAGGGTATGGTTCACCCCTCCACTTT
d_gene: TRBD1
v_gene: TRBV27
abundance: NA
j_gene: TRBJ1-6

CDR3aa: CASSVGGQGNSPLHF
CDR3nt: TGTGCCAGCAGCGTAGGAGGACAGGGGAATTCACCCCTCCACTTT
d_gene: TRBD1
v_gene: TRBV9
abundance: NA
j_gene: TRBJ1-6

CDR3aa: CASSITSGGNTGELFF
CDR3nt: TGTGCCAGTAGTATTACTAGCGGGGGGAACACCGGGGAGCTGTTTTTT
d_gene: TRBD2
v_gene: TRBV19
abundance: NA
j_gene: TRBJ2-2

CDR3aa: CASSFSPDRGETQYF
CDR3nt: TGCGCCAGCAGCTTTAGTCCGGACAGGGGAGAGACCCAGTACTTC
d_gene: TRBD1
v_gene: TRBV5-1
abundance: NA
j_gene: TRBJ2-5

CDR3aa: CASSSGDSPLHF
CDR3nt: TGTGCCAGCAGCTCCGGAGATTCACCCCTCCACTTT
d_gene: NA
v_gene: TRBV11-3
abundance: NA
j_gene: TRBJ1-6

CDR3aa: CASSGAGRNTIYF
CDR3nt: TGTGCCAGCAGCGGGGCAGGCCGAAACACCATATATTTT
d_gene: NA
v_gene: TRBV11-2
abundance: NA
j_gene: TRBJ1-3

CDR3aa: CASTRGTEHTDTQYF
CDR3nt: TGTGCCAGCACCCGGGGGACAGAGCACACAGATACGCAGTATTTT
d_gene: NA
v_gene: TRBV4-2
abundance: NA
j_gene: TRBJ2-3

CDR3aa: CASSLWLGEDTEAFF
CDR3nt: TGTGCCAGCAGCTTATGGCTGGGAGAGGACACTGAAGCTTTCTTT
d_gene: NA
v_gene: TRBV7-9
abundance: NA
j_gene: TRBJ1-1

CDR3aa: CASSPRQGEGQETQYF
CDR3nt: TGTGCCAGCTCACCACGCCAGGGGGAAGGACAAGAGACCCAGTACTTC
d_gene: TRBD1
v_gene: TRBV18
abundance: NA
j_gene: TRBJ2-5

CDR3aa: CASSKRGPGYGYTF
CDR3nt: TGTGCCAGCTCTAAAAGGGGGCCTGGGTATGGCTACACCTTC
d_gene: TRBD1
v_gene: TRBV6-5
abundance: NA
j_gene: TRBJ1-2

CDR3aa: CASSPGLAGGPRDTQYF
CDR3nt: TGTGCCAGCAGCCCCGGACTAGCGGGGGGGCCGAGAGATACGCAGTATTTT
d_gene: TRBD2
v_gene: TRBV5-8
abundance: few
j_gene: TRBJ2-3

CDR3aa: CASSQDGISGEQFF
CDR3nt: TGTGCCAGCAGCCAAGATGGCATTAGCGGTGAGCAGTTCTTC
d_gene: NA
v_gene: TRBV4-2
abundance: few
j_gene: TRBJ2-1

CDR3aa: CASSLSGGAGGRETQYF
CDR3nt: TGTGCCAGCAGCTTATCAGGAGGAGCGGGGGGTAGAGAGACCCAGTACTTC
d_gene: TRBD2
v_gene: TRBV7-9
abundance: NA
j_gene: TRBJ2-5

CDR3aa: CASSLGSGTVYGYTF
CDR3nt: TGTGCCAGCAGTCTGGGGTCCGGGACAGTCTATGGCTACACCTTC
d_gene: TRBD1
v_gene: TRBV6-5
abundance: NA
j_gene: TRBJ1-2

CDR3aa: CASSLRAGDTDTQYF
CDR3nt: TGTGCCAGCAGCTTAAGAGCGGGGGACACAGATACGCAGTATTTT
d_gene: TRBD2
v_gene: TRBV7-2
abundance: NA
j_gene: TRBJ2-3

CDR3aa: CASSIGLAGGLPGELFF
CDR3nt: TGTGCCAGTAGTATCGGACTAGCGGGGGGGCTTCCCGGGGAGCTGTTTTTT
d_gene: TRBD2
v_gene: TRBV19
abundance: NA
j_gene: TRBJ2-2

CDR3aa: CASSLEPGALSEKLFF
CDR3nt: TGCGCCAGCAGCTTGGAACCAGGGGCGTTAAGCGAAAAACTGTTTTTT
d_gene: NA
v_gene: TRBV5-1
abundance: once
j_gene: TRBJ1-4

CDR3aa: CASSTGINQPQHF
CDR3nt: TGTGCCAGCAGTACAGGGATCAATCAGCCCCAGCATTTT
d_gene: NA
v_gene: TRBV6-5
abundance: NA
j_gene: TRBJ1-5

CDR3aa: CASSLEGQTYEQYF
CDR3nt: TGTGCCAGCAGCTTAGAGGGACAGACCTACGAGCAGTACTTC
d_gene: TRBD1
v_gene: TRBV11-2
abundance: once
j_gene: TRBJ2-7

CDR3aa: CASSLEAGGKTQYF
CDR3nt: TGCGCCAGCAGCTTGGAGGCGGGGGGGAAGACCCAGTACTTC
d_gene: TRBD2
v_gene: TRBV5-1
abundance: NA
j_gene: TRBJ2-5

CDR3aa: CASSDTGQGALPQHF
CDR3nt: TGTGCCAGCAGTGATACAGGACAGGGGGCACTGCCCCAGCATTTT
d_gene: TRBD1
v_gene: TRBV6-1
abundance: NA
j_gene: TRBJ1-5